Sequencing of this TCR beta chain was carried out in a study of blood T cell repertoires in COVID-19. Study-wide context: Samples came from the United States, Italy and Spain, spanning acute and convalescent COVID-19. PBMCs, B-cell-depleted T cells, or T cells provided the cDNA or gDNA that made up the material.

The CDR3 sequence is 15 residues long. Germline values: CDR1 MDHEN, CDR2 SYDVKM. The V segment lost 5 bases and the J segment 5 bases; nucleotides outside the gene matches: 11. Authors' data handling: Amplification of reference gene primers provided the estimated nucleated cell counts. Profiled with immunoSEQ multiplex PCR; TCRdb holds only in-frame clones, not every one. V, J and clone size derive from that table, while D and trimming were established from the DNA sequence. The sample has 95,000 to 150,000 clones, about nine tenths seen once. The origin of this receptor is a woman aged 70-85 years with acute or convalescent COVID-19. The sequenced sample was peripheral blood. The J gene is TRBJ2-7, the V gene TRBV28; 8 positions match TRBD2. CDR3 bases: TGTGCCAGCAGTCGGAGGAGCGGGGGTAGGGACGAGCAGTACTTC. This gives the protein CASSRRSGGRDEQYF.